What follows is one T cell receptor (beta chain) and its context. V was trimmed by 5 bases and J by 2 bases, leaving 9 bases between them. Germline V gene sequence: CDR1 GTSNPN, CDR2 SVGIG (reference sequence). This CDR3 contains 13 residues. These data come from a study of blood T cell repertoires in COVID-19. Study processing details: Using reference gene primer amplification, nucleated cell counts were estimated. Some clones are missing from TCRdb's copy, which holds only in-frame ones; the method was immunoSEQ multiplex PCR. The DNA was the basis for D and trimming; V, J and clone size are from that table. The sample records about 170,000 clones, approximately 81% being singletons.

The chain employs TRBV30 and TRBJ1-4, with D uncertain. The TCR sequence derives from a woman over 75 with active or convalescent COVID-19. Sequenced input: peripheral blood. The chain's CDR3 is CAWDKNTNEKLFF. As DNA, the CDR3 is TGTGCCTGGGACAAAAACACTAATGAAAAACTGTTTTTT.